These 18 T cell receptor beta chains were sequenced from one sample in a study of type 1 regulatory T cells. TCRdb reanalysed the reads using MiXCR and keeps one entry per CDR3 protein. The table includes fewer than 25,000 distinct CDR3 sequences, 55% to 80% detected once. These receptors have no identified antigens. The specimen was cultured T cells, either the whole culture or a sorted T cell fraction (not recorded which). Subset described: Tr1-enriched cell product generated in vitro against host alloantigens. These receptors came from a human donor in good health.

The rearrangement links TRBV4-1 to TRBJ2-3; possible D gene TRBD1, 6 bases. This CDR3 spans 18 amino acids. The V gene lost 6 bases and the J gene lost 5 bases, with 27 bases spanning the gap. CDR1 MGHRA and CDR2 YSYEKL come from the germline V gene. CDR3 protein: CASSHPRLGAQSEDTQYF. CDR3 sequence (DNA): TGCGCCAGCAGTCATCCGAGATTGGGGGCCCAGTCAGAAGATACGCAGTATTTT.

The gene calls are TRBV12-3 or TRBV12-4 and TRBJ2-7; D is undetermined. There are 14 residues in the CDR3. The V and J ends lost 3 bases and 5 bases respectively, with 14 bases between them. CDR3: CASSLVGVRNEQYF. CDR3 in DNA: TGTGCCAGCAGTTTGGTAGGAGTTAGGAACGAGCAGTACTTC.

In its sample, this clonotype was seen a few times. V gene TRBV19 combines with J gene TRBJ1-1; TRBD1 is a possible D gene (5 bases). The CDR3 extends over 14 amino acids. Trimming cost V 7 bases and J 9 bases, with 21 bases left between them. Germline V lookup: CDR1 LNHDA, CDR2 SQIVND (reference sequence). CDR3 nucleotide sequence: TGTGCCAGTACCCAAGGAGCCAGAGGGGCTCAAGCTTTCTTT. As protein: CASTQGARGAQAFF.

The V call is TRBV18, the J call TRBJ2-1, with a possible D match to TRBD2 (6 bases). The CDR3 spans 17 residues. Germline V gene sequence: CDR1 KGHSH, CDR2 LQKENI. With 2 bases removed from V and 0 bases from J, the gap between germline ends came to 14 bases. DNA of the CDR3: TGTGCCAGCTCACCATTACGCGGCGGGGTCTCCTACAATGAGCAGTTCTTC. This sequence encodes CASSPLRGGVSYNEQFF.

This chain connects TRBV29-1 to TRBJ2-1, with TRBD1 identical over 10 bases. V lost 6 bases and J lost 4; bases outside the gene matches: 6. This CDR3 has 14 amino acids. The germline V gene has CDR1 SQVTM and CDR2 ANQGSEA. DNA of the CDR3: TGCAGCGTCAGACAGGGGGCCGGATACAATGAGCAGTTCTTC. Translating it yields CSVRQGAGYNEQFF.

This clonotype was seen more than once but under ten times. This chain connects TRBV6-1 to TRBJ2-5, with D perhaps TRBD2 (5 bases). Trimming shortened V by 10 bases and J by 3 bases, and 15 bases separated the two germline ends. Germline V CDR1 and CDR2: MNHNS, SASEGT. The CDR3 covers 13 residues. The CDR3 DNA sequence: TGTGCCATCTCCTTGTCCGGGAAAGAGACCCAGTACTTC. This gives the protein CAISLSGKETQYF.

J is TRBJ1-4 and V is TRBV18; TRBD1 might be the D (5 bases). V gave up 3 bases and J gave up 8 bases, with 16 bases separating them. CDR1 is KGHSH and CDR2 is LQKENI in the germline V gene. The CDR3 has 15 residues. The CDR3 here is CASSPQGTPGEKLFF. The CDR3 nucleotides are TGTGCCAGCTCACCCCAGGGAACCCCAGGCGAAAAACTGTTTTTT. The full variable domain, with the rest looked up from reference TRBV18 and TRBJ1-4, is NAGVMQNPRHLVRRRGQEARLRCSPMKGHSHVYWYRQLPEEGLKFMVYLQKENIIDESGMPKERFSAEFPKEGPSILRIQQVVRGDSAAYFCASSPQGTPGEKLFFGSGTQLSVL.

The rearrangement links TRBV11-3 to TRBJ2-1; 12 bases match TRBD2. Trimming took 6 bases from V and 4 from J; bases not matched to a gene: 1. This CDR3 region has 14 residues. Germline CDR1 is SGHNT and CDR2 is YENEEA. This CDR3 reads CASRGLAGYNEQFF. DNA of the CDR3: TGTGCCAGCAGAGGACTAGCGGGGTACAATGAGCAGTTCTTC. Using reference TRBV11-3 and TRBJ2-1 for the parts outside the CDR3, the full variable domain is EAGVVQSPRYKIIEKKQPVAFWCNPISGHNTLYWYLQNLGQGPELLIRYENEEAVDDSQLPKDRFSAERLKGVDSTLKIQPAELGDSAVYLCASRGLAGYNEQFFGPGTRLTVL.

The chain links TRBV11-2 to TRBJ2-3; D not resolved. Germline assignment: CDR1 SGHAT and CDR2 FQNNGV. This CDR3 region has 14 residues. The V and J ends lost 1 base and 4 bases respectively, with 9 bases between them. CDR3: CASSLGLGPDTQYF. CDR3 coding DNA: TGTGCCAGCAGCTTAGGACTGGGTCCAGATACGCAGTATTTT.

The rearrangement joins TRBV4-1 to TRBJ2-7; D remains unclear. Germline V gene sequence: CDR1 MGHRA, CDR2 YSYEKL. This CDR3 is 14 amino acids long. Trimming left V 1 base short and J 2 bases short, with 9 bases between. CDR3 in DNA: TGCGCCAGCAGCCAAGCACAGAGCCCCTACGAGCAGTACTTC. Protein: CASSQAQSPYEQYF.

This CDR3 reads CASSLGPTKREQYF. CDR3 nucleotide sequence: TGCGCCAGCAGCTTGGGCCCCACTAAGAGGGAGCAGTACTTC. V is TRBV5-1 and J is TRBJ2-7; D remains ambiguous. Germline CDR1 is SGHRS and CDR2 is YFSETQ. This CDR3 contains 14 residues. V lost 0 bases, J lost 7 bases, and 14 bases lay in between.

The chain couples TRBV15 to TRBJ2-2, with TRBD1 matching 11 bases. V lost 3 bases and J lost 3; bases outside the gene matches: 0. The CDR3 is 15 residues long. Looked up from germline, CDR1 is LNHNV and CDR2 is YYDKDF (reference sequence). The CDR3 DNA reads TGTGCCACCAGCAGGGACAGGGGGCACACCGGGGAGCTGTTTTTT. It codes for CATSRDRGHTGELFF.

CDR3 amino acids: CASSKGRISYNEQFF. The CDR3 DNA reads as TGTGCCAGCAGCAAAGGCAGGATCTCCTACAATGAGCAGTTCTTC. The chain links TRBV21-1 to TRBJ2-1. TRBV21-1 is designated a pseudogene. This CDR3 is 15 amino acids long.

This sequence joins TRBV27 and TRBJ2-7; D remains ambiguous. V was trimmed by 5 bases and J by 4 bases, leaving 12 bases between them. CDR3 length: 13 amino acids. Germline V CDR1 and CDR2: MNHEY, SMNVEV (reference sequence). This CDR3 reads CASSRDWRYEQYF. DNA for the CDR3: TGTGCCAGCAGTAGGGATTGGAGATACGAGCAGTACTTC.

V and J are TRBV24-1 and TRBJ2-1; D is ambiguous. V was trimmed by 4 bases and J by 6 bases, leaving 9 bases between them. Germline CDR1 and CDR2: KGHDR and SFDVKD. The CDR3 is 13 residues long. The CDR3 DNA reads TGTGCCACCAGTGAAGTCGGGCCCAATGAGCAGTTCTTC. Residues: CATSEVGPNEQFF.

Sample share makes this clonotype medium-sized. The chain joins TRBV19 to TRBJ1-1; D remains unclear. CDR3 size: 14 residues. Germline values: CDR1 LNHDA, CDR2 SQIVND (reference sequence). The germline V and J ends were trimmed by 8 bases and 0 bases, with 13 bases remaining between them. The CDR3 spells CASRYSQMNTEAFF. The CDR3 bases are TGTGCCAGTCGGTACAGCCAAATGAACACTGAAGCTTTCTTT.

The chain recombines TRBV7-2 with TRBJ2-1; a weak D match, TRBD2 (6 bases). Trimming removed 1 base at V and 9 bases at J, with 7 bases between. The CDR3 covers 12 residues. The germline CDR1 and CDR2 sequences are SGHTA and FQGNSA. CDR3 in DNA: TGTGCCAGCAGCTTAGTGGGGGGTGAGCAGTTCTTC. It codes for CASSLVGGEQFF.

This sequence joins TRBV5-1 and TRBJ2-3; no clear D gene. Per the germline V gene, CDR1 is SGHRS and CDR2 is YFSETQ. The CDR3 covers 14 residues. Trimming took off 3 bases at V and 0 bases at J, with 8 bases between the two ends. The CDR3 bases are TGCGCCAGCAGCTATTCTGACAGCACAGATACGCAGTATTTT. It specifies CASSYSDSTDTQYF.